This entry features one T cell receptor beta chain sequence. The data belong to a study of blood T cell repertoires in COVID-19. Study-wide background: Acute and convalescent COVID-19 specimens originated in the United States, Italy and Spain.

Only in-frame clones appear in the TCRdb table, and some are missing; sequencing was by immunoSEQ multiplex PCR. The table has 150,000 or so clones, 80% to 85% seen once. Germline loops: CDR1 LNHDA, CDR2 SQIVND (reference sequence). The length of the CDR3 is 14 residues. The V gene lost 3 bases and the J gene lost 2 bases, with 10 bases spanning the gap. This clonotype was sampled from a man younger than 35 with active or convalescent COVID-19. Sample: peripheral blood. V gene TRBV19 combines with J gene TRBJ2-5; a possible D gene is TRBD2 (5 bases). CDR3 coding DNA: TGTGCCAGTAGTATGAGACTACCTCAAGAGACCCAGTACTTC. This gives the protein CASSMRLPQETQYF.